Sequencing of this TCR beta chain was carried out in a study of molecular identifiers for immune sequencing clone quantification. One entry per CDR3 protein, called by TCRdb with MiXCR from the PCR reads. The profile covers about 510,000 distinct CDR3 sequences, with roughly 23% appearing a single time and 0.7% to 0.95% taken by the ten largest. This clonotype was counted a few times. The antigen remains unidentified. Study results and caveats: More than 97% of effector molecules, versus under 1% of naive-cell molecules, belonged to clones above 20 RNA copies.

The J segment lost 0 bases and the V segment lost 5 bases, leaving 8 bases of the junction unmatched. CDR3 size: 18 residues. Looked up from germline, CDR1 is SGHNT and CDR2 is YENEEA. Naive CD8 T cells were sorted, and the gate applied was CD8+CD4-CCR7+CD45RA+. The chain links TRBV11-3 to TRBJ1-5, with 12 positions matching TRBD1. Sequenced sample: naive CD8+ T cells from blood, with Jurkat cell RNA spiked in. Described subset: FACS-sorted CD8+CD4-CCR7+CD45RA+ naive T cells. This TCR derives from a human donor in good health. Some libraries in this study had Jurkat cell RNA spiked in. CDR3 sequence reads: CASSRDRGLDYSNQPQHF. In DNA, the CDR3 is TGTGCCAGCAGCAGGGACAGGGGGCTAGATTATAGCAATCAGCCCCAGCATTTT.